This TCR beta chain is drawn from a study of shared clonotypes between healthy human individuals. Study findings and constraints: Clonotypes which were not shared had lower generation probabilities than clonotypes that all four donors shared.

In its sample, this clone was seen once. Its antigen is not known. The assay ran at deep level. The authors distributed each subset's genomic DNA evenly over several immunoSEQ plates. Libraries were prepared by immunoSEQ multiplex PCR; TCRdb keeps only in-frame clonotypes and omits some of them. Here the sample spans about 2.1 million clones, 93% being singletons. The germline V gene encodes CDR1 SGHAT and CDR2 FQNNGV. The CDR3 totals 16 residues. The V gene end was trimmed by 5 bases and the J gene end by 2 bases; junction bases not matched to a gene: 6. Terminally differentiated effector memory CD45RA+ cells were excluded by CCR7 positive selection of CD45RO-negative cells. Donors, healthy HIV-negative adults, lacked recent acute infections or vaccinations.

The sequenced material came from naive CD8+ T cells from PBMCs. The receptor comes from a man aged 18 to 30 in good health. Some clones in this sample may be carry-over from other donors' samples. The chain employs TRBV11-2 and TRBJ2-3; 11 bases are a match to TRBD2. CDR3 nucleotides: TGTGCCAGCAGCCTCAGACTAGCGGGACTCACAGATACGCAGTATTTT. This codes for CASSLRLAGLTDTQYF. Complete variable domain (other parts from reference TRBV11-2 and TRBJ2-3): EAGVAQSPRYKIIEKRQSVAFWCNPISGHATLYWYQQILGQGPKLLIQFQNNGVVDDSQLPKDRFSAERLKGVDSTLKIQPAKLEDSAVYLCASSLRLAGLTDTQYFGPGTRLTVL.